A selection of T cell receptor beta chains follows, all from one sample in a study of cytomegalovirus exposure and HLA in healthy donors. Libraries were prepared by immunoSEQ multiplex PCR; TCRdb keeps only in-frame clonotypes and omits some of them. Of hundreds of thousands of clones listed, over 60% are singletons. Sequences were obtained from PBMCs. The receptors were gathered from a male donor in good health and CMV-seronegative. Each CDR3 is given with its conserved first and last residue. The D gene is left open where the match is weak. Some rows have no size entry. The others give once, few or many, or a class for an expanded clone.

j_call: TRBJ2-5
clone_size: .
d_call: TRBD1
v_call: TRBV9
cdr3_aa: CASSVARGLETQYF
cdr3_nt: TGTGCCAGCAGCGTAGCTAGGGGGCTGGAGACCCAGTACTTC

j_call: TRBJ1-3
clone_size: .
d_call: TRBD1
v_call: TRBV30
cdr3_aa: CAWSVTGEGNTIYF
cdr3_nt: TGTGCCTGGAGTGTGACAGGGGAAGGAAACACCATATATTTT

j_call: TRBJ2-2
clone_size: .
d_call: .
v_call: TRBV27
cdr3_aa: CASSLRTGELFF
cdr3_nt: TGTGCCAGCAGTTTGAGAACCGGGGAGCTGTTTTTT

j_call: TRBJ1-2
clone_size: .
d_call: TRBD1
v_call: TRBV28
cdr3_aa: CASSPTGLFNYGYTF
cdr3_nt: TGTGCCAGCAGCCCGACAGGGCTTTTCAACTATGGCTACACCTTC

j_call: TRBJ2-7
clone_size: once
d_call: .
v_call: TRBV5-1
cdr3_aa: CASSNIMRSYEQYF
cdr3_nt: TGCGCCAGCAGCAATATAATGAGATCCTACGAGCAGTACTTC

j_call: TRBJ2-1
clone_size: few
d_call: TRBD2
v_call: TRBV7-6
cdr3_aa: CASRGLAGDEQFF
cdr3_nt: TGTGCCAGCAGGGGACTAGCGGGAGACGAGCAGTTCTTC

j_call: TRBJ1-5
clone_size: few
d_call: .
v_call: TRBV5-6
cdr3_aa: CASSLGAGASNQPQHF
cdr3_nt: TGTGCCAGCAGCTTGGGGGCGGGGGCGAGCAATCAGCCCCAGCATTTT

j_call: TRBJ2-7
clone_size: .
d_call: .
v_call: TRBV5-6
cdr3_aa: CASSLGGYEQYF
cdr3_nt: TGTGCCAGCAGCTTGGGAGGATACGAGCAGTACTTC

j_call: TRBJ2-1
clone_size: .
d_call: TRBD2
v_call: TRBV6-5
cdr3_aa: CASRLAGIYNEQFF
cdr3_nt: TGTGCCAGCAGACTAGCGGGGATCTACAATGAGCAGTTCTTC

j_call: TRBJ2-7
clone_size: .
d_call: .
v_call: TRBV11-1
cdr3_aa: CASSPLEPGLLTYEQYF
cdr3_nt: TGTGCCAGCAGCCCACTGGAACCGGGACTTCTAACCTACGAGCAGTACTTC

j_call: TRBJ1-2
clone_size: .
d_call: .
v_call: TRBV28
cdr3_aa: CASNGGAVSYGYTF
cdr3_nt: TGTGCCAGCAACGGCGGGGCGGTCAGCTATGGCTACACCTTC

j_call: TRBJ2-7
clone_size: few
d_call: .
v_call: TRBV6-6
cdr3_aa: CASRKPGNSYEQYF
cdr3_nt: TGTGCCAGCAGGAAACCGGGAAATTCCTACGAGCAGTACTTC

j_call: TRBJ2-2
clone_size: .
d_call: .
v_call: TRBV27
cdr3_aa: CASSLSSGAGELFF
cdr3_nt: TGTGCCAGCAGTTTATCGTCAGGGGCCGGGGAGCTGTTTTTT

j_call: TRBJ1-6
clone_size: few
d_call: TRBD1
v_call: TRBV2
cdr3_aa: CASSEATDRQNSPLHF
cdr3_nt: TGTGCCAGCAGTGAGGCGACGGACAGGCAAAATTCACCCCTCCACTTT

j_call: TRBJ1-2
clone_size: .
d_call: .
v_call: TRBV28
cdr3_aa: CASRFPGIAGGYTF
cdr3_nt: TGTGCCAGCCGATTTCCAGGGATCGCCGGCGGCTACACCTTC

j_call: TRBJ2-1
clone_size: .
d_call: TRBD1
v_call: TRBV5-1
cdr3_aa: CASSPHEGQGLNEQFF
cdr3_nt: TGCGCCAGCAGCCCACACGAGGGACAGGGTCTAAATGAGCAGTTCTTC

j_call: TRBJ1-1
clone_size: .
d_call: TRBD1
v_call: TRBV5-4
cdr3_aa: CASSLTGGAEAFF
cdr3_nt: TGTGCCAGCAGCTTAACAGGGGGAGCTGAAGCTTTCTTT

j_call: TRBJ2-1
clone_size: .
d_call: TRBD2
v_call: TRBV28
cdr3_aa: CASSPTGLAGGPGNEQFF
cdr3_nt: TGTGCCAGCAGTCCAACCGGACTAGCGGGAGGGCCGGGTAATGAGCAGTTCTTC

j_call: TRBJ1-6
clone_size: .
d_call: .
v_call: TRBV7-2
cdr3_aa: CASSSRYNSPLHF
cdr3_nt: TGTGCCAGCAGCTCCAGGTATAATTCCCCCCTCCACTTT

j_call: TRBJ1-1
clone_size: once
d_call: TRBD1
v_call: TRBV5-1
cdr3_aa: CASSDPTGGSTEAFF
cdr3_nt: TGCGCCAGCAGCGACCCGACAGGGGGAAGCACTGAAGCTTTCTTT

j_call: TRBJ2-1
clone_size: .
d_call: .
v_call: TRBV7-2
cdr3_aa: CASSYRDLYNEQFF
cdr3_nt: TGTGCCAGCAGCTACAGGGACCTCTACAATGAGCAGTTCTTC

j_call: TRBJ2-4
clone_size: .
d_call: TRBD1
v_call: TRBV5-1
cdr3_aa: CASSPEPGQGYIQYF
cdr3_nt: TGCGCCAGCAGCCCTGAACCGGGACAGGGGTACATTCAGTACTTC

j_call: TRBJ1-5
clone_size: .
d_call: TRBD1
v_call: TRBV4-3
cdr3_aa: CASSRGQGNQPQHF
cdr3_nt: TGCGCCAGCAGCCGGGGACAGGGAAATCAGCCCCAGCATTTT

j_call: TRBJ2-7
clone_size: .
d_call: .
v_call: TRBV27
cdr3_aa: CASSLGARILEQYF
cdr3_nt: TGTGCCAGCAGTTTAGGGGCCCGGATTTTGGAGCAGTACTTC

j_call: TRBJ2-7
clone_size: .
d_call: TRBD2
v_call: TRBV7-2
cdr3_aa: CASSHGLAGGPSYEQYF
cdr3_nt: TGTGCCAGCAGCCATGGACTAGCGGGGGGACCGAGCTACGAGCAGTACTTC

j_call: TRBJ1-1
clone_size: .
d_call: .
v_call: TRBV4-1
cdr3_aa: CASSQSGAPALNTEAFF
cdr3_nt: TGCGCCAGCAGCCAAAGTGGGGCGCCGGCACTAAACACTGAAGCTTTCTTT

j_call: TRBJ2-1
clone_size: .
d_call: TRBD1
v_call: TRBV5-1
cdr3_aa: CASSYTGGEQFF
cdr3_nt: TGCGCCAGCAGCTATACAGGGGGTGAGCAGTTCTTC

j_call: TRBJ2-7
clone_size: .
d_call: .
v_call: TRBV30
cdr3_aa: CAWSVRVEQYF
cdr3_nt: TGTGCCTGGAGTGTACGGGTGGAGCAGTACTTC

j_call: TRBJ2-6
clone_size: .
d_call: .
v_call: TRBV10-3
cdr3_aa: CAISSGSGANVLTF
cdr3_nt: TGTGCCATCAGCAGTGGCTCTGGGGCCAACGTCCTGACTTTC

j_call: TRBJ2-3
clone_size: .
d_call: .
v_call: TRBV18
cdr3_aa: CASSPQGISDTQYF
cdr3_nt: TGTGCCAGCTCACCACAGGGGATATCAGATACGCAGTATTTT

j_call: TRBJ1-1
clone_size: .
d_call: .
v_call: TRBV11-2
cdr3_aa: CASSLVVGTYTEAFF
cdr3_nt: TGTGCCAGCAGCTTAGTCGTAGGGACATATACTGAAGCTTTCTTT

j_call: TRBJ1-5
clone_size: .
d_call: .
v_call: TRBV7-2
cdr3_aa: CASSPGTYSNQPQHF
cdr3_nt: TGTGCCAGCAGCCCAGGGACATATAGCAATCAGCCCCAGCATTTT

j_call: TRBJ2-7
clone_size: once
d_call: TRBD1
v_call: TRBV5-4
cdr3_aa: CASSLGQDYEQYF
cdr3_nt: TGTGCCAGCAGCCTCGGACAGGACTACGAGCAGTACTTC

j_call: TRBJ2-3
clone_size: .
d_call: .
v_call: TRBV6-5
cdr3_aa: CASSWSGVRDTQYF
cdr3_nt: TGTGCCAGCAGTTGGTCAGGGGTGAGAGATACGCAGTATTTT

j_call: TRBJ1-1
clone_size: .
d_call: .
v_call: TRBV7-8
cdr3_aa: CASSPSRGSTEAFF
cdr3_nt: TGTGCCAGCAGCCCCTCGCGGGGAAGCACTGAAGCTTTCTTT